One and the same sample provided the 29 T cell receptor beta chains below, sequenced in a study of Ad26.COV2.S vaccination and SARS-CoV-2 variants. The sample's treatment: roughly 20 received Ad26.COV2.S at low or high dose, single or two shots; about 5 received placebo; per-sample allocation not given. Collection of samples fell on day 63 after the first vaccine or placebo injection. Clones were read by immunoSEQ multiplex PCR, and TCRdb kept only the in-frame ones, dropping some. This sample yields approximately 300,000 clones, of which about 86% are seen a single time; around 2% belongs to the top ten. The source was peripheral blood, collected in a trial of Ad26.COV2.S vaccine versus placebo. Every receptor here comes from a person between 18 and 65 years old who received the Ad26.COV2.S COVID-19 vaccine or a placebo.

The chain uses TRBV24-1 and TRBJ2-3, with 9 bases aligning to TRBD1. This CDR3 spans 15 amino acids. Germline assignment: CDR1 KGHDR and CDR2 SFDVKD. With V trimmed by 9 bases and J by 3 bases, 9 bases remained unmatched. In nucleotides, the CDR3 is TGTGCCACCGGGGACGGGACAGGGCTAACAGATACGCAGTATTTT. Translation gives CATGDGTGLTDTQYF.

The rearrangement uses TRBV6-2 or TRBV6-3 and TRBJ2-5, with D unclear. CDR3 length: 13 residues. Trimming removed 3 bases at V and 8 bases at J, with 13 bases between. Germline CDR1 MNHEY, CDR2 SVGEGT. CDR3 in amino acids: CASSYSAPPTQYF. The CDR3 DNA is TGTGCCAGCAGTTATTCGGCCCCACCAACCCAGTACTTC.

The CDR3 sequence is CASSLADGAPLHF. CDR3 bases: TGTGCCAGCAGCTTAGCGGACGGGGCACCCCTCCACTTT. The gene calls are TRBV7-9 and TRBJ1-6; D is ambiguous. The CDR3 is made up of 13 amino acids. CDR1 and CDR2 from the germline V gene are SEHNR and FQNEAQ (reference sequence). Trimming took 0 bases from V and 11 from J, leaving 8 bases between them.

This clone was picked up one time. The V and J genes are TRBV11-2 and TRBJ1-3, with TRBD1 as a possible D gene (5 bases). The germline V gene encodes CDR1 SGHAT and CDR2 FQNNGV. The CDR3 covers 15 residues. The ends were cut back, 1 base at V and 4 bases at J, with 11 bases in the middle. CDR3 sequence (DNA): TGTGCCAGCAGCTTAGTTGGGGGTCCGGGAAACACCATATATTTT. Translating gives CASSLVGGPGNTIYF. Full variable domain (rest looked up from reference TRBV11-2 and TRBJ1-3): EAGVAQSPRYKIIEKRQSVAFWCNPISGHATLYWYQQILGQGPKLLIQFQNNGVVDDSQLPKDRFSAERLKGVDSTLKIQPAKLEDSAVYLCASSLVGGPGNTIYFGEGSWLTVV.

A remark on this clone: This clone may be a read error of a much larger clone one base away. CDR3 DNA: TGTGCCAGCAGCTTGGGACTAGCGGGGGCCTACAATGAGCAGTTCTTC. It translates to CASSLGLAGAYNEQFF. The chain combines TRBV7-2 with TRBJ2-1; TRBD2 matches at 14 bases. CDR3 length equals 16 residues. V gave up 3 bases and J gave up 2 bases; unmatched junction bases: 0. Germline values: CDR1 SGHTA, CDR2 FQGNSA.

As regards this clone: The same CDR3 arises from other DNA sequences in this sample as well. The chain uses TRBV12-3 or TRBV12-4 and TRBJ2-2, with a weak D call TRBD1 (6 bases). V was trimmed by 4 bases and J by 4 bases, leaving 7 bases between them. This CDR3 has 13 residues. The CDR3 is CASSSTGTGELFF. CDR3 coding DNA: TGTGCCAGCAGTTCGACAGGCACCGGGGAGCTGTTTTTT.

V is TRBV7-2 and J is TRBJ2-7; 11 positions agree with TRBD1. The trim removed 5 bases at V and 4 bases at J, leaving 10 bases unmatched. The CDR3 extends over 16 amino acids. CDR1 is SGHTA, CDR2 FQGNSA, per germline. The CDR3 DNA is TGTGCCAGCAGCCTGAACTCCGGGACAGGGGGGTACGAGCAGTACTTC. Encoded protein: CASSLNSGTGGYEQYF.

The chain carries TRBV9 and TRBJ2-2, with TRBD2 as a possible D gene (5 bases). Germline V gene lookup returns CDR1 SGDLS and CDR2 YYNGEE. V was shortened by 4 bases and J by 6 bases, with 16 bases between the two germline ends. CDR3 length: 15 amino acids. The CDR3 DNA reads as TGTGCCAGCAGCCGGGGTTCCCGGGGTGCCGGGGAGCTGTTTTTT. This codes for CASSRGSRGAGELFF.

The CDR3, as DNA: TGTGCCAGCAGCCCGGGACAGGGGTATGGCTACACCTTC. Encoded protein: CASSPGQGYGYTF. The V and J genes are TRBV7-2 and TRBJ1-2; 10 bases agree with TRBD1. Germline V gives CDR1 SGHTA, CDR2 FQGNSA. The CDR3 is 13 residues long. Trimming at V came to 5 bases and at J to 5 bases, leaving 2 bases not matched to a gene.

The chain is built from TRBV30 and TRBJ2-1; 12 bases map to TRBD2. From germline, CDR1 is GTSNPN and CDR2 SVGIG (reference sequence). V trimming: 0 bases; J trimming: 7 bases; junction bases outside the gene matches: 7. The CDR3 loop spans 16 amino acids. The CDR3 bases are TGTGCCTGGAGTGTACTAGCGGGGGGAGTTGTTAATGAGCAGTTCTTC. This encodes CAWSVLAGGVVNEQFF.

The J gene is TRBJ1-2, the V gene TRBV7-2; TRBD1 matches 8 bases. V lost 4 bases to trimming and J lost 1 base; unmatched junction nucleotides: 5. The germline gives CDR1 SGHTA, CDR2 FQGNSA. The CDR3 contains 15 residues. The CDR3 sequence: CASSSGQGLNYGYTF. DNA for the CDR3: TGTGCCAGCAGCTCAGGACAGGGACTTAACTATGGCTACACCTTC.

The rearrangement links TRBV7-2 to TRBJ1-5, with 10 bases that match TRBD1. The junction had 7 bases not matched to a gene; V was cut back by 1 base and J by 7 bases. CDR1 and CDR2 (germline): SGHTA, FQGNSA. The length of the CDR3 is 16 residues. The CDR3 sequence is CASSLVGTGDLQPQHF. In DNA, the CDR3 is TGTGCCAGCAGCTTAGTAGGGACAGGGGATTTGCAGCCCCAGCATTTT.

This rearrangement joins TRBV19 to TRBJ1-6; TRBD1 might be the D (6 bases). V was pared by 8 bases and J by 7 bases, with 18 bases between. The CDR3 consists of 15 residues. Germline V lookup: CDR1 LNHDA, CDR2 SQIVND (reference sequence). The CDR3 reads CASGGSDRLNSPLHF. The DNA of the CDR3 is TGTGCCAGTGGGGGGTCCGACAGGTTGAATTCACCCCTCCACTTT.

This clone was counted once. The chain joins TRBV13 to TRBJ1-3; 8 bases are shared with TRBD1. This CDR3 region has 15 residues. V lost 4 bases and J lost 3; bases outside the gene matches: 5. CDR1 and CDR2 (germline): PRHDT, FYEKMQ (reference sequence). The CDR3 spells CASSSLTGVGNTIYF. CDR3 bases: TGTGCCAGCAGCTCCTTGACAGGGGTTGGAAACACCATATATTTT.

The DNA for the CDR3 is TGTGCCAGCAGCCCCGGGACAGACTACTCCTACGAGCAGTACTTC. Amino acids: CASSPGTDYSYEQYF. The chain joins TRBV5-6 to TRBJ2-7, with 7 bases fitting TRBD1. In germline, CDR1 is SGHDT, CDR2 YYEEEE. There are 15 residues in the CDR3. V shed 4 bases, J shed 0 bases, and the junction held 7 bases outside the gene matches.

This clone was picked up one time. V and J are TRBV7-9 and TRBJ1-1; 9 bases line up with TRBD1. The ends lost 4 bases at V and 1 base at J; junction bases unmatched: 10. The CDR3 is 17 residues long. Germline values: CDR1 SEHNR, CDR2 FQNEAQ (reference sequence). The CDR3 spells CASSSAPGTGSNTEAFF. In nucleotides, the CDR3 is TGTGCCAGCAGCTCCGCCCCAGGGACAGGGTCGAACACTGAAGCTTTCTTT.

The chain has TRBV19 and TRBJ1-5; perhaps TRBD1 as D (5 bases). Germline loops: CDR1 LNHDA, CDR2 SQIVND (reference sequence). This CDR3 comprises 15 residues. V was cut by 3 bases and J by 3 bases, with 12 bases left in between. This CDR3 reads CASSMGQRTNQPQHF. The DNA for the CDR3 is TGTGCCAGTAGTATGGGGCAGAGGACCAATCAGCCCCAGCATTTT.

The gene calls are TRBV15 and TRBJ1-4; D not certain. Looked up from germline, CDR1 is LNHNV and CDR2 is YYDKDF (reference sequence). Trimming cost V 6 bases and J 5 bases, with 19 bases left between them. The length of the CDR3 is 16 residues. The CDR3 spells CATSRFGIKENEKLFF. In nucleotides, the CDR3 is TGTGCCACCAGTAGATTCGGCATTAAAGAGAATGAAAAACTGTTTTTT.

J is TRBJ2-7 and V is TRBV7-2, with D maybe TRBD1 (6 bases). Trimming cost V 7 bases and J 8 bases, with 21 bases left between them. This CDR3 contains 14 residues. Per the germline V gene, CDR1 is SGHTA and CDR2 is FQGNSA. CDR3 DNA sequence: TGTGCCAGCACTTCCGGACAGATAACCTTCAAGCAGTACTTC. As protein: CASTSGQITFKQYF.

The CDR3 spells CSASKSDNYGYTF. The CDR3 bases are TGCAGTGCTAGTAAGTCAGACAACTATGGCTACACCTTC. The rearrangement links TRBV20-1 to TRBJ1-2; no reliable D call. The CDR3 loop spans 13 amino acids. Germline V lookup: CDR1 DFQATT, CDR2 SNEGSKA (reference sequence). V shed 3 bases and J shed 2 bases, with 10 bases lying between them.

V usage is TRBV27 and J usage is TRBJ1-2; TRBD1 is a possible D gene (5 bases). V lost 5 bases and J 5 bases, leaving 21 bases between the germline ends. The CDR3 consists of 16 residues. The germline V gene has CDR1 MNHEY and CDR2 SMNVEV (reference sequence). CDR3: CASSPKRTKRIYGYTF. As DNA, the CDR3 is TGTGCCAGCAGTCCCAAGCGGACAAAAAGGATATATGGCTACACCTTC.

The chain combines TRBV5-1 with TRBJ1-1; D not certain. The V and J ends lost 0 bases and 3 bases respectively, with 12 bases between them. CDR3 size: 15 residues. Germline V gene lookup returns CDR1 SGHRS and CDR2 YFSETQ. The CDR3 loop reads CASSLVTGKDTEAFF. Written as DNA, the CDR3 is TGCGCCAGCAGCTTGGTAACGGGAAAGGACACTGAAGCTTTCTTT.

The chain uses TRBV27 and TRBJ1-1, with 10 bases that match TRBD1. The CDR3 covers 13 residues. Germline trimming cut 7 bases from V and 5 bases from J; bases unmatched to any gene: 4. The germline gives CDR1 MNHEY, CDR2 SMNVEV (reference sequence). The DNA of the CDR3 is TGTGCCAGCATTAGGGACAGGGGTACTGAAGCTTTCTTT. It is translated as CASIRDRGTEAFF.

V and J are TRBV5-4 and TRBJ2-1; weak D call: TRBD1 (5 bases). CDR1 SGHNT and CDR2 YYREEE come from the germline V gene (reference sequence). V was clipped by 0 bases and J by 10 bases, with 5 bases between them. This CDR3 is 11 amino acids long. The CDR3 spells CASSLDREQFF. CDR3 coding DNA: TGTGCCAGCAGCTTGGACAGGGAGCAGTTCTTC.

The chain has TRBV6-2 or TRBV6-3 and TRBJ1-3; D gene ambiguous. Germline V gives CDR1 MNHEY, CDR2 SVGEGT. V was clipped by 2 bases and J by 5 bases, with 4 bases between them. The CDR3 spans 12 residues. CDR3 sequence: CASSYLRNTIYF. CDR3 coding DNA: TGTGCCAGCAGTTACCTGCGAAACACCATATATTTT.

The rearrangement links TRBV7-2 to TRBJ2-2; D unclear. Germline V gives CDR1 SGHTA, CDR2 FQGNSA. There are 13 residues in the CDR3. V was clipped by 10 bases and J by 5 bases, with 14 bases between them. DNA of the CDR3: TGTGCCACCGGAACGGCGAGTACCGGGGAGCTGTTTTTT. This gives the protein CATGTASTGELFF. Combining the CDR3 with reference TRBV7-2 and TRBJ2-2 gives the whole variable domain GAGVSQSPSNKVTEKGKDVELRCDPISGHTALYWYRQSLGQGLEFLIYFQGNSAPDKSGLPSDRFSAERTGGSVSTLTIQRTQQEDSAVYLCATGTASTGELFFGEGSRLTVL.

This clone was seen a handful of times. The chain uses TRBV30 and TRBJ2-6; D remains ambiguous. Germline assignment: CDR1 GTSNPN and CDR2 SVGIG (reference sequence). Trimming left V 0 bases short and J 0 bases short, with 24 bases between. CDR3 length: 21 residues. The CDR3 DNA is TGTGCCTGGAGTGTAAGAGAAGGAAGGTGGGGTTTTAGCTCTGGGGCCAACGTCCTGACTTTC. Amino acid sequence: CAWSVREGRWGFSSGANVLTF.

The genes are TRBV5-1 and TRBJ2-3, with 9 bases lining up with TRBD1. V was pared by 0 bases and J by 4 bases, with 3 bases of the junction left unmatched. CDR1 is SGHRS and CDR2 is YFSETQ in the germline V gene. This CDR3 is built from 15 residues. This CDR3 is CASSLGDRAPDTQYF. The CDR3 nucleotides read TGCGCCAGCAGCTTGGGGGACAGGGCCCCAGATACGCAGTATTTT.

The chain joins TRBV5-5 to TRBJ1-1; TRBD1 might be the D (6 bases). This CDR3 has 16 amino acids. The germline gives CDR1 SGHKS, CDR2 YYEKEE (reference sequence). The germline V and J ends were trimmed by 2 bases and 1 base, with 15 bases remaining between them. The CDR3 region is CASSFVLRDKNTEAFF. As DNA, the CDR3 is TGTGCCAGCAGCTTTGTGTTGAGGGACAAGAACACTGAAGCTTTCTTT.